This T cell receptor beta chain appears in the sequencing data of a study of cytomegalovirus exposure and HLA in healthy donors. Study-wide context: Around 85 million unique TCRs from HLA-typed donors were held in an early data release. Findings and caveats of the study: It was 164 TCR beta chains that were listed as cytomegalovirus-associated. Highest at DRB1 and lowest at HLA-C, TCR association rates differed among HLA loci in a later analysis. The dataset shows that most TCR sequences were rare, while some public TCRs occurred in many donors.

Germline V lookup: CDR1 MNHEY, CDR2 SVGAGI. Trimming left V 7 bases short and J 7 bases short, with 19 bases between. CDR3 length: 14 residues. In regard to this clone: The antigen remains unidentified.

PCR involved 60 Vbeta and 13 Jbeta primers. TCRdb's table, derived via immunoSEQ multiplex PCR, lists solely in-frame clones and lacks some. The sample lists about 150,000 clones, roughly three quarters seen once, with 3% to 3.5% in the top ten. Input material: PBMCs. The source of this sequence is a man aged 40-49 years in good health and CMV-seronegative. The rearrangement uses TRBV6-5 and TRBJ1-2, with a possible D match to TRBD1 (5 bases). CDR3 residues: CASKSETERRGYTF. The DNA for the CDR3 is TGTGCCAGCAAATCCGAGACAGAACGCCGTGGCTACACCTTC.